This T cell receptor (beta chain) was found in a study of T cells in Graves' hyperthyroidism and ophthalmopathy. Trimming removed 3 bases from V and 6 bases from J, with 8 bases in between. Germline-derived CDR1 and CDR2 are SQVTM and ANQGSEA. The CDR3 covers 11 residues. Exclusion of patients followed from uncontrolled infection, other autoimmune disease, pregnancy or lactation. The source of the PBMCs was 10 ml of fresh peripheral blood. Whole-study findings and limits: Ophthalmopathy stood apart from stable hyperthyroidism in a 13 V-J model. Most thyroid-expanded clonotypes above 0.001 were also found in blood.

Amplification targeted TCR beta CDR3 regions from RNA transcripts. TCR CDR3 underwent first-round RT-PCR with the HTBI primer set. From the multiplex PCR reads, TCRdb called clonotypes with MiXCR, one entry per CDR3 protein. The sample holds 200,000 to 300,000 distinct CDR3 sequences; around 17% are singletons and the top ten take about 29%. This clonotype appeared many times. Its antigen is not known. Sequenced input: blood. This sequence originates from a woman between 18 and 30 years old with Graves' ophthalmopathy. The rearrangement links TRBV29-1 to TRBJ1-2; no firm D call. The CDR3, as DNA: TGCAGCGTTGATGCGTGGGATGGCTACACCTTC. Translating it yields CSVDAWDGYTF.